Listed here are 32 T cell receptor beta chains from one sample, sequenced in a study of blood T cell repertoires in COVID-19. Repertoires were generated with immunoSEQ multiplex PCR, while TCRdb's copy carries only in-frame clones and drops some. The data show a few hundred thousand clones, roughly 87% seen once. What was sequenced was PBMCs or T cells enriched from blood (not recorded which). These receptors were obtained from a woman in her twenties or thirties who had recovered from COVID-19.

The V call is TRBV28, the J call TRBJ1-2; possible D gene TRBD1, 5 bases. Germline lookup yields CDR1 MDHEN and CDR2 SYDVKM. The CDR3 is made up of 12 amino acids. Trimming stripped 6 bases from V and 6 bases from J, with 11 bases between. The CDR3 here is CASSQGGNGYTF. The CDR3, as DNA: TGTGCCAGCAGCCAGGGAGGGAATGGCTACACCTTC.

The DNA for the CDR3 is TGTGCCAGCTCACAGTGGGAGAACAATCAGCCCCAGCATTTT. Amino acids: CASSQWENNQPQHF. The rearrangement links TRBV18 to TRBJ1-5; D is undetermined. The CDR3 extends over 14 amino acids. The germline V and J ends were trimmed by 4 bases and 3 bases, with 10 bases remaining between them. CDR1 KGHSH and CDR2 LQKENI come from the germline V gene.

The J gene is TRBJ2-7, the V gene TRBV27; D gene ambiguous. There are 14 residues in the CDR3. CDR1 is MNHEY and CDR2 is SMNVEV in the germline V gene (reference sequence). V lost 0 bases and J 0 bases, leaving 6 bases between the germline ends. The CDR3 DNA sequence: TGTGCCAGCAGTTTATCAGTTAGCTCCTACGAGCAGTACTTC. Encoded protein: CASSLSVSSYEQYF.

This chain uses TRBV7-8 with TRBJ2-1, with D maybe TRBD2 (7 bases). The ends were cut back, 5 bases at V and 8 bases at J, with 19 bases in the middle. Germline CDR1 SGHVS, CDR2 FQNEAQ. CDR3 length: 15 amino acids. The DNA for the CDR3 is TGTGCCAGCAGCCAGCGGCTAGAGGGGGGGCATGAGCAGTTCTTC. Translating it yields CASSQRLEGGHEQFF.

V gene TRBV5-1 combines with J gene TRBJ1-6; 7 bases map to TRBD1. CDR1 and CDR2 (germline): SGHRS, YFSETQ. The CDR3 length is 15 residues. V lost 7 bases, J lost 6 bases, and 10 bases stayed unmatched. The CDR3: CASRTDRVGNSPLHF. The CDR3 bases are TGCGCCAGCCGAACCGACAGGGTGGGTAATTCACCCCTCCACTTT.

This sequence joins TRBV19 and TRBJ1-5; tentatively, D is TRBD1 (6 bases). The length of the CDR3 is 14 residues. Per germline, CDR1 LNHDA and CDR2 SQIVND (reference sequence). The V and J ends lost 5 bases and 4 bases respectively, with 12 bases between them. CDR3: CASSVGQFNQPQHF. The CDR3 region has the DNA TGTGCCAGTAGTGTCGGACAGTTTAATCAGCCCCAGCATTTT.

V and J are TRBV7-9 and TRBJ1-1; D gene uncertain. Per the germline V gene, CDR1 is SEHNR and CDR2 is FQNEAQ (reference sequence). V lost 5 bases to trimming and J lost 6 bases, with 16 bases between them. CDR3 size: 14 residues. The CDR3 is CASSDRDLGAEAFF. CDR3 in DNA: TGTGCCAGCAGCGATCGAGACCTGGGCGCTGAAGCTTTCTTT.

The chain is built from TRBV5-5 and TRBJ2-5; D possibly corresponds to TRBD1 (6 bases). The CDR3 length is 15 residues. Germline loops: CDR1 SGHKS, CDR2 YYEKEE (reference sequence). V was clipped by 1 base and J by 0 bases, with 10 bases between them. The CDR3 protein is CASSLTGRYQETQYF. CDR3 in DNA: TGTGCCAGCAGCTTGACAGGGCGGTACCAAGAGACCCAGTACTTC.

The CDR3 region is CATTGDTGELFF. The CDR3 DNA reads as TGTGCCACCACAGGGGACACCGGGGAGCTGTTTTTT. The chain has TRBV12-3 or TRBV12-4 and TRBJ2-2; TRBD1 matches 7 bases. The CDR3 runs to 12 residues. Trimming removed 10 bases from V and 3 bases from J; junction bases left unmatched: 2.

This chain uses TRBV18 with TRBJ2-7, with D hard to call. Germline V gene data show CDR1 as KGHSH and CDR2 as LQKENI. CDR3 length: 13 residues. V was cut by 6 bases and J by 1 base, with 10 bases left in between. The CDR3 bases are TGTGCCAGCTCCACAGACATTTCCTACGAGCAGTACTTC. The encoded protein is CASSTDISYEQYF.

The rearrangement links TRBV5-1 to TRBJ2-2; 8 bases agree with TRBD1. This CDR3 contains 16 residues. Trimming cost V 0 bases and J 6 bases; bases outside gene matches: 7. The germline CDR1 and CDR2 sequences are SGHRS and YFSETQ. The CDR3 here is CASSLGIDRGPGELFF. DNA of the CDR3: TGCGCCAGCAGCTTGGGGATTGACAGGGGCCCCGGGGAGCTGTTTTTT.

For the CDR3, the DNA is TGTGCCAGTAGTATAGGTCTGAATGAAAAACTGTTTTTT. Protein product: CASSIGLNEKLFF. V usage is TRBV19 and J usage is TRBJ1-4; D uncertain. V was shortened by 1 base and J by 5 bases, with 5 bases between the two germline ends. CDR1 and CDR2 from the germline V gene are LNHDA and SQIVND (reference sequence). The CDR3 contains 13 residues.

The V gene is TRBV9, the J gene TRBJ2-2, with TRBD1 identical over 7 bases. There are 14 residues in the CDR3. Germline-derived CDR1 and CDR2 are SGDLS and YYNGEE. Trimming removed 3 bases from V and 4 bases from J; junction bases left unmatched: 3. CDR3 sequence (DNA): TGTGCCAGCAGCGGGGGACAGAGCACCGGGGAGCTGTTTTTT. Translated, it gives CASSGGQSTGELFF. Complete variable domain (other parts from reference TRBV9 and TRBJ2-2): DSGVTQTPKHLITATGQRVTLRCSPRSGDLSVYWYQQSLDQGLQFLIQYYNGEERAKGNILERFSAQQFPDLHSELNLSSLELGDSALYFCASSGGQSTGELFFGEGSRLTVL.

CDR3 loop: CAPGEREPYEQYF. Here the CDR3 DNA reads TGTGCCCCCGGGGAGCGGGAGCCCTACGAGCAGTACTTC. The chain has TRBV24-1 and TRBJ2-7; 8 bases fit TRBD2. V dropped 12 bases and J dropped 2; count of bases not matched to a gene: 8. CDR1 is KGHDR, CDR2 SFDVKD, per germline. This CDR3 comprises 13 residues.

The chain links TRBV19 to TRBJ2-2, with D possibly being TRBD1 (5 bases). The V end lost 3 bases, the J end lost 4 bases, and 12 bases lay between the germline ends. This CDR3 is 15 amino acids long. Germline CDR1 LNHDA, CDR2 SQIVND (reference sequence). This chain's CDR3 is CASSIAGKGTGELFF. CDR3 coding DNA: TGTGCCAGTAGTATCGCAGGGAAGGGCACCGGGGAGCTGTTTTTT.

In regard to this clone: Sequence at one end of the junction differs from germline and may be a read error. The rearrangement links TRBV5-1 to TRBJ2-7; weak D call: TRBD2 (5 bases). Germline V gene data show CDR1 as SGHRS and CDR2 as YFSETQ. The CDR3 has 17 amino acids. CDR3 residues: CASSLPGQRLPTGKLGF. In DNA, the CDR3 is TGCGCCAGCAGCCTCCCGGGCCAAAGACTACCTACCGGGAAGTTGGGGTTC.

This chain connects TRBV9 to TRBJ2-1; tentatively, D is TRBD2 (5 bases). This CDR3 comprises 16 residues. V was shortened by 4 bases and J by 2 bases, with 16 bases between the two germline ends. Germline assignment: CDR1 SGDLS and CDR2 YYNGEE. CDR3 DNA: TGTGCCAGCAGCTCGGGGAGTGGTGTACCCTACAATGAGCAGTTCTTC. It translates to CASSSGSGVPYNEQFF.

The chain combines TRBV27 with TRBJ1-2, with a tentative D call TRBD1 (5 bases). Germline-derived CDR1 and CDR2 are MNHEY and SMNVEV (reference sequence). This CDR3 region has 13 residues. Trimming cost V 6 bases and J 7 bases, with 15 bases left between them. The CDR3 loop reads CASSPGGGSGYTF. In DNA, the CDR3 is TGTGCCAGCAGCCCCGGGGGGGGGTCTGGCTACACCTTC.

The chain is built from TRBV7-2 and TRBJ2-1, with 12 positions matching TRBD2. V lost 5 bases to trimming and J lost 7 bases; unmatched junction nucleotides: 3. CDR3 length equals 14 residues. Germline V gene sequence: CDR1 SGHTA, CDR2 FQGNSA. As DNA, the CDR3 is TGTGCCAGCAGCACTGGGACTAGCGGGAATGAGCAGTTCTTC. Translated, it gives CASSTGTSGNEQFF.

V is TRBV5-4 and J is TRBJ1-2; 11 positions agree with TRBD1. CDR3 length: 15 amino acids. The V gene end was trimmed by 4 bases and the J gene end by 4 bases; junction bases not matched to a gene: 6. The germline V gene has CDR1 SGHNT and CDR2 YYREEE (reference sequence). The CDR3 sequence: CASSEDRGQSYGYTF. CDR3 DNA sequence: TGTGCCAGCAGCGAGGACAGGGGGCAGAGCTATGGCTACACCTTC. The entire variable domain, with the rest obtained from reference TRBV5-4 and TRBJ1-2, is as follows: ETGVTQSPTHLIKTRGQQVTLRCSSQSGHNTVSWYQQALGQGPQFIFQYYREEENGRGNFPPRFSGLQFPNYSSELNVNALELDDSALYLCASSEDRGQSYGYTFGSGTRLTVV.

For this clone: Sequence at one end of the junction differs from germline and may be a read error. The gene calls are TRBV10-1 and TRBJ2-2; no clear D gene. Germline V gene lookup returns CDR1 WNHNN and CDR2 SYGVQD (reference sequence). This CDR3 has 13 amino acids. The CDR3 coding sequence is TGCGCCAGCACTGAGGTCAGAGGCGGGGAGCTGTTTTTT. Protein sequence: CASTEVRGGELFF.

The J gene is TRBJ1-2, the V gene TRBV5-4, with TRBD1 as a possible D gene (6 bases). Germline V lookup: CDR1 SGHNT, CDR2 YYREEE (reference sequence). The CDR3 extends over 14 amino acids. Trimming removed 2 bases at V and 3 bases at J, with 11 bases between. For the CDR3, the DNA is TGTGCCAGCAGCTTCGGACAGTTTGACTATGGCTACACCTTC. Protein sequence: CASSFGQFDYGYTF.

The V gene is TRBV13, the J gene TRBJ2-2, with 8 bases matching TRBD2. This CDR3 comprises 15 residues. CDR1 is PRHDT and CDR2 is FYEKMQ in the germline V gene (reference sequence). The ends lost 5 bases at V and 4 bases at J; junction bases unmatched: 6. The CDR3 DNA is TGTGCCAGCAGCCTAGCGGGTGTGGGCACCGGGGAGCTGTTTTTT. The encoded protein is CASSLAGVGTGELFF.

This clone came up a few times. The chain is built from TRBV5-1 and TRBJ2-1; D perhaps matches TRBD1 (5 bases). V dropped 0 bases and J dropped 8 bases, with 15 bases sitting between them. This CDR3 contains 15 residues. Germline values: CDR1 SGHRS, CDR2 YFSETQ. CDR3 DNA sequence: TGCGCCAGCAGCTTGGAGGGCAGGGTAGTCGATGAGCAGTTCTTC. Protein product: CASSLEGRVVDEQFF.

The table lists this clone with a count of one. This sequence joins TRBV6-5 and TRBJ2-2, with D perhaps TRBD2 (6 bases). Germline lookup yields CDR1 MNHEY and CDR2 SVGAGI. The CDR3 is 15 residues long. The V end lost 5 bases, the J end lost 6 bases, and 16 bases lay between the germline ends. CDR3 DNA: TGTGCCAGCAGTAACCGGGACTTCCTCGCCGGGGAGCTGTTTTTT. Residues: CASSNRDFLAGELFF.

The rearrangement joins TRBV5-6 to TRBJ2-7, with D perhaps TRBD1 (7 bases). From germline, CDR1 is SGHDT and CDR2 YYEEEE. This CDR3 has 16 amino acids. Trimming cost V 4 bases and J 1 base, with 18 bases left between them. CDR3 region: CASSPGGTAVSYEQYF. The CDR3 DNA is TGTGCCAGCAGCCCAGGAGGGACAGCCGTTTCCTACGAGCAGTACTTC.

This clone was observed a single time. The J gene is TRBJ2-3, the V gene TRBV5-1, with TRBD1 as a possible D gene (5 bases). The V end lost 4 bases, the J end lost 4 bases, and 10 bases lay between the germline ends. Looked up from germline, CDR1 is SGHRS and CDR2 is YFSETQ. The CDR3 has 13 amino acids. The DNA for the CDR3 is TGCGCCAGCAGCCGAAGCAGGGCAGATACGCAGTATTTT. This sequence encodes CASSRSRADTQYF.

The V and J genes are TRBV3-1 (or the pseudogene TRBV3-2) and TRBJ2-2, with 7 bases that match TRBD2. Germline V gene data show CDR1 as LGHDT and CDR2 as YNNKEL (reference sequence). The CDR3 extends over 14 amino acids. V shed 4 bases and J 7 bases; nucleotides not matched to a gene: 6. The CDR3 spells CASSRREFSGELFF. The DNA of the CDR3 is TGTGCCAGCAGCCGGCGGGAGTTTAGCGGGGAGCTGTTTTTT.

The chain is built from TRBV6-5 and TRBJ1-1, with TRBD1 identical over 10 bases. V lost 10 bases to trimming and J lost 0 bases; unmatched junction nucleotides: 8. Germline-derived CDR1 and CDR2 are MNHEY and SVGAGI. The CDR3 is made up of 15 amino acids. CDR3 sequence reads: CAIMPTGGLNTEAFF. In DNA form, the CDR3 reads TGTGCCATCATGCCGACAGGGGGCTTGAACACTGAAGCTTTCTTT.

The chain uses TRBV19 and TRBJ1-2; a possible D gene is TRBD1 (5 bases). V lost 6 bases and J lost 4, with 12 bases in between. CDR3 length: 13 residues. CDR1 is LNHDA and CDR2 is SQIVND in the germline V gene (reference sequence). CDR3 amino acids: CASSIDSGYGYTF. The CDR3, as DNA: TGTGCCAGTAGCATCGACAGTGGCTATGGCTACACCTTC.

The chain links TRBV2 to TRBJ2-5; 13 bases fit TRBD2. Germline V gene data show CDR1 as SNHLY and CDR2 as FYNNEI. The trim removed 5 bases at V and 3 bases at J, leaving 12 bases unmatched. The CDR3 extends over 18 amino acids. The CDR3 DNA follows: TGTGCCAGCAGTCGGACTAGCGGGGGCCTCGGCGTGAAAGAGACCCAGTACTTC. It codes for CASSRTSGGLGVKETQYF.

The CDR3 DNA is TGTGCCAGCAGTCCCGGGAGAAGCTCCTACAATGAGCAGTTCTTC. The encoded protein is CASSPGRSSYNEQFF. The rearrangement links TRBV27 to TRBJ2-1; perhaps TRBD2 as D (6 bases). From germline, CDR1 is MNHEY and CDR2 SMNVEV (reference sequence). This CDR3 has 15 amino acids. V shed 5 bases and J shed 0 bases, with 11 bases lying between them.